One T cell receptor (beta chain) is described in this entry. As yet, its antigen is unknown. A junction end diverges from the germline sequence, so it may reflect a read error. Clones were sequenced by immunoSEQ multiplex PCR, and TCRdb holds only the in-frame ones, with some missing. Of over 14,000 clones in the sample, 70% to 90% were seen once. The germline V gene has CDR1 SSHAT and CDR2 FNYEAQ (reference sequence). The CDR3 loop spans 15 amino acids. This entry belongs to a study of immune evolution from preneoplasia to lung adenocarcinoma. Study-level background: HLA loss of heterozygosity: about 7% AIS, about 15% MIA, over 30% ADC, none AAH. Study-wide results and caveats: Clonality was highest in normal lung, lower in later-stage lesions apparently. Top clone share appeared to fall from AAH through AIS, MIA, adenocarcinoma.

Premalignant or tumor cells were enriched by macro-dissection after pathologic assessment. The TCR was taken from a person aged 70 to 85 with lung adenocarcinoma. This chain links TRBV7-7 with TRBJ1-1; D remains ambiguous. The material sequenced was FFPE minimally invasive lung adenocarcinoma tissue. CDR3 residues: CASSLDDGKNTEAFF. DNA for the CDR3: TGTGCTAGCAGCTTAGATGACGGGAAAAACACTGAAGCTTTCTTT.